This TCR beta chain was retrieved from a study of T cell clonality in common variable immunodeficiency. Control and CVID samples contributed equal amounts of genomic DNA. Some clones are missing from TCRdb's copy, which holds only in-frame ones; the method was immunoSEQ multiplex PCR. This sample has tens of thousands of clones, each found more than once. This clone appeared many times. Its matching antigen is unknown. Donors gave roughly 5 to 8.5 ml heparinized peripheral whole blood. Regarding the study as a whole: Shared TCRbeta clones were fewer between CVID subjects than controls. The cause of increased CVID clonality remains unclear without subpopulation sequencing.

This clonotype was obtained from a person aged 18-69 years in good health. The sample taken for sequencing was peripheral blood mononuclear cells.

The covered CDR3 bases are TGCGCCAGCAGCTTGGCTTTTAACACTGAA. Encoded protein: CASSLAFNTE. The full CDR3 reads CASSLAFNTEAFF. V and J are TRBV5-1 and TRBJ1-1; D not certain. The read terminates 3 residues before the CDR3 end, so the remaining end is supplied by the germline J gene. The CDR3 spans 13 residues. The germline gives CDR1 SGHRS, CDR2 YFSETQ. The V end lost 0 bases, the J end lost 2 bases, and 5 bases lay between the germline ends. The full variable domain, rest sourced from reference TRBV5-1 and TRBJ1-1, is KAGVTQTPRYLIKTRGQQVTLSCSPISGHRSVSWYQQTPGQGLQFLFEYFSETQRNKGNFPGRFSGRQFSNSRSEMNVSTLELGDSALYLCASSLAFNTEAFFGQGTRLTVV.